The text below deals with one TCR beta chain. The data stem from a study of blood T cell repertoires in COVID-19. Profiled with immunoSEQ multiplex PCR; TCRdb holds only in-frame clones, not every one. In the table there are about 190,000 clones, 84% of which are singletons. The CDR3 extends over 14 amino acids. V shed 0 bases and J shed 2 bases, with 8 bases lying between them. Per germline, CDR1 SGHRS and CDR2 YFSETQ. The chain is built from TRBV5-1 and TRBJ2-5; D gene uncertain. The specimen was PBMCs or T cells enriched from blood (not recorded which). The source is a woman in her 30s who had been exposed to COVID-19. Here the CDR3 reads CASSLVWAQETQYF. The CDR3 coding sequence is TGCGCCAGCAGCTTGGTCTGGGCTCAAGAGACCCAGTACTTC.